The sample holds a few counts of the clone carrying this T cell receptor (beta chain). The target antigen is unknown. These data come from a study of T-cell reconstitution after alpha-beta-depleted transplantation in children. Study results and limitations: Newly produced T cells mostly accounted for T-cell counts and diversity one year post-transplant. It was surviving recipient T cells and thymic progenitors that gave some patients high TCRbeta diversity at day 60. The study reportedly traced alpha-beta T cells about two months after transplant to several hundred expanded graft clones.

Preparation of the TCRbeta library involved a method that used unique molecular identifiers. TCRdb recomputed calls from the PCR reads with MiXCR, one row per CDR3 protein. Of fewer than 700,000 distinct CDR3 sequences in the sample, 10% to 15% were seen once. Germline V gene lookup returns CDR1 LGHNA and CDR2 YSLEER. Trimming cost V 5 bases and J 4 bases, with 8 bases left between them. The CDR3 is 12 amino acids. This TCR came from a male patient between 10 and 17 years old who had a stem cell transplant for acute myeloid leukemia, so the T cells may come from the graft donor. This sequence joins TRBV4-3 and TRBJ2-5; D not resolved. The source was PBMCs, mostly from graft donor cells, collected 360 days after TCRalphabeta/CD19-depleted stem cell transplant. CDR3: CASSWDRETQYF. Written as DNA, the CDR3 is TGCGCCAGCAGCTGGGATAGAGAGACCCAGTACTTC.